This entry features one TCR beta chain sequence. Seattle researchers signed up patients amid active infection and tracked them longitudinally. Study processing details: Cell counts per sample came from amplifying reference gene primers. Repertoires were generated with immunoSEQ multiplex PCR, while TCRdb's copy carries only in-frame clones and drops some. D and trimming were read from the DNA, whereas the V and J calls and clone size are those reported in that table. Of approximately 260,000 clones in the sample, 75% to 90% are singletons; the top ten hold more than 8.5%. This entry belongs to a study of blood T cell repertoires in COVID-19. Study information: The United States, Italy and Spain supplied acute and convalescent COVID-19 samples. T cells, B-cell-depleted T cells, or PBMCs supplied cDNA or gDNA.

Trimming shortened V by 4 bases and J by 1 base, and 17 bases separated the two germline ends. Germline assignment: CDR1 SGDLS and CDR2 YYNGEE. The CDR3 has 16 residues. The clonotype was recovered from a woman in her 70s with COVID-19, enrolled during active disease. The rearrangement uses TRBV9 and TRBJ1-1; D not resolved. The sequenced material came from peripheral blood. DNA of the CDR3: TGTGCCAGCAGCCCCCGTGCCACAGTGACGAACACTGAAGCTTTCTTT. Translated, it gives CASSPRATVTNTEAFF.